The clone carrying this T cell receptor (beta chain) came up a few times. What it binds is not known. The data belong to a study of beta chain features in type 1 diabetes. Findings and limits, study-wide: Within each of all four CD4+ subsets, Type 1 diabetes patients had TCRB CDR3s that were moderately but significantly shorter. Unsettled here was the matter of whether HLA type influences TCRB rearrangement.

Investigators reverse transcribed all isolated RNA, so they sequenced expressed TCRB transcripts. The table came from immunoSEQ multiplex PCR; TCRdb's copy has only in-frame clones and leaves some out. Counted here are 200,000 to 300,000 clones, about 14% occurring once; the ten biggest clones make up roughly 0.019%. CD4+ cells of the naive, central memory, regulatory and stem cell-like memory types were sorted via CD45RO/CCR7/CD25/CD127/CD95/CD27. Material: naive CD4+ T cells from blood. This clonotype was obtained from a man in his thirties or forties with type 1 diabetes.

CDR3: CASSPGGSGANVLTF. The DNA of the CDR3 is TGTGCCAGCAGCCCCGGCGGGTCTGGGGCCAACGTCCTGACTTTC. V usage is TRBV7-9 and J usage is TRBJ2-6, with a weak D call TRBD2 (5 bases). CDR3 size: 15 residues. Germline CDR1 is SEHNR and CDR2 is FQNEAQ (reference sequence). Trimming stripped 5 bases from V and 1 base from J, with 9 bases between.